The source of this T cell receptor (beta chain) is a study of Ad26.COV2.S vaccination and SARS-CoV-2 variants. Study results and caveats: Among vaccine recipients, spike-specific TCR breadth exceeded that of placebo recipients.

The treatment denotes: over 15 received Ad26.COV2.S at low or high dose, single or two shots; about 5 received placebo; per-sample allocation not given. The study sampled participants on day 63 after the first vaccine or placebo injection. An adult of 18-55 years in Boston served as donor. The table came from immunoSEQ multiplex PCR; TCRdb's copy has only in-frame clones and leaves some out. The sample carries roughly 420,000 clones, nearly 90% recorded once. V gave up 5 bases and J gave up 8 bases, with 21 bases separating them. CDR1 MDHEN and CDR2 SYDVKM come from the germline V gene. The CDR3 extends over 15 amino acids. In the case of this clone: Antigen unknown.

This material consisted of peripheral blood, taken in a trial of Ad26.COV2.S vaccine versus placebo. The rearrangement links TRBV28 to TRBJ1-2, with TRBD1 as a possible D gene (5 bases). The sequence was collected from a person between 18 and 60 years old who received the Ad26.COV2.S COVID-19 vaccine or a placebo. The chain's CDR3 is CASSEVSAGHRGYTF. The CDR3 DNA is TGTGCCAGCAGTGAGGTGTCCGCGGGGCATAGAGGCTACACCTTC.